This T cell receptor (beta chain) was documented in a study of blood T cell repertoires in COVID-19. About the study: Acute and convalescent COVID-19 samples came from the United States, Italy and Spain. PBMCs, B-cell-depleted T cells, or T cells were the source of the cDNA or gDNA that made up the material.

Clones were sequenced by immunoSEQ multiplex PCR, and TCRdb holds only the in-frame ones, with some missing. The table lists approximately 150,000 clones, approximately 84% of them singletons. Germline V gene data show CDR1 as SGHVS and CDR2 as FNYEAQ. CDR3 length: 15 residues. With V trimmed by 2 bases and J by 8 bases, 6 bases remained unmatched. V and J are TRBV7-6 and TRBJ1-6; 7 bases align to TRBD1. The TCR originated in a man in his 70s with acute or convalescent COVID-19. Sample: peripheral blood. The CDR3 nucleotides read TGTGCCAGCAGCTTATACGCAGGGGGAGATTCACCCCTCCACTTT. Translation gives CASSLYAGGDSPLHF. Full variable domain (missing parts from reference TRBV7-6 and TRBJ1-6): GAGVSQSPRYKVTKRGQDVALRCDPISGHVSLYWYRQALGQGPEFLTYFNYEAQQDKSGLPNDRFSAERPEGSISTLTIQRTEQRDSAMYRCASSLYAGGDSPLHFGNGTRLTVT.